This TCR beta chain derives from a study of cytomegalovirus exposure and HLA in healthy donors. The germline V gene encodes CDR1 MGHRA and CDR2 YSYEKL. The CDR3 has 14 residues. Trimming removed 1 base at V and 1 base at J, with 7 bases between. PCR employed 60 Vbeta and 13 Jbeta primers. Profiled with immunoSEQ multiplex PCR; TCRdb holds only in-frame clones, not every one. The table records 30,000 to 45,000 clones, about four fifths of them present only once. Study-level results: In vitro experiments confirmed that a few CMV-associated chains were specific for CMV antigens. In an earlier analysis, about 87% or about 30%: the productive usage of most TCR beta V segments.

Note on this clone: The antigen remains unidentified.

The specimen was PBMCs. This chain joins TRBV4-1 and TRBJ2-5; D ambiguous. This TCR came from a woman in her thirties or forties in good health and CMV-seronegative. The CDR3 loop reads CASSQGYSQETQYF. The CDR3 DNA follows: TGCGCCAGCAGCCAAGGGTACAGCCAAGAGACCCAGTACTTC.